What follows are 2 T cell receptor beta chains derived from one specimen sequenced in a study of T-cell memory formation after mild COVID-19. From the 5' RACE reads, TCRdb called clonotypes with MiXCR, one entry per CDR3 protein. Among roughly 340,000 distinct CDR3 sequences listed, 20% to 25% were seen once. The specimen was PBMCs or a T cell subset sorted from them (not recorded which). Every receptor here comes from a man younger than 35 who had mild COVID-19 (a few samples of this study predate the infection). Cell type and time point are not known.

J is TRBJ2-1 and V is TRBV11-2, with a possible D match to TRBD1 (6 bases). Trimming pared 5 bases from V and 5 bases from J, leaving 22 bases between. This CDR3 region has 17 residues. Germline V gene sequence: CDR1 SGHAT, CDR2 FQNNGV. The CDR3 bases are TGTGCCAGCAGCAGCTTGGGTCTCCAGCACAGGGACAATGAGCAGTTCTTC. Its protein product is CASSSLGLQHRDNEQFF.

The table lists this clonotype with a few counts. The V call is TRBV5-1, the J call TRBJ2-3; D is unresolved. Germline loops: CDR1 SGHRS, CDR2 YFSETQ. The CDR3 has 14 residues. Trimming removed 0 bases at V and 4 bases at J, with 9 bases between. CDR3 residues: CASSLAFLADTQYF. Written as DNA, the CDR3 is TGCGCCAGCAGCTTGGCCTTTCTCGCAGATACGCAGTATTTT.